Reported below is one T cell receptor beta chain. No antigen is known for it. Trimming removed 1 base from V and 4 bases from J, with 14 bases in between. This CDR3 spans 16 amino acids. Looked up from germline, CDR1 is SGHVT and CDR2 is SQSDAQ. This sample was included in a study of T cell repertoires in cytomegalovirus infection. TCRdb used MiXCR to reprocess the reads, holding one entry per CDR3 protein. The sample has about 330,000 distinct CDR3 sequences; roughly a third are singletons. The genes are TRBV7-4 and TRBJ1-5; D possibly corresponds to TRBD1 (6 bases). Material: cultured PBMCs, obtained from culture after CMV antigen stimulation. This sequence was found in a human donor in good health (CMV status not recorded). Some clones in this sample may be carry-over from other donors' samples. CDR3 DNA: TGTGCCAGCAGCTTAGAGTTCGGGGGCGCGAATCAGCCCCAGCATTTT. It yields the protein CASSLEFGGANQPQHF.